This TCR beta chain came from a study of shared clonotypes between healthy human individuals. Study-level background: Each donor's CD4 naive and CD4 memory cells filled three plates apiece, CD8 naive two, and CD8 memory one. Study observations and caveats: Non-shared clonotypes displayed generation probabilities falling below those of clonotypes present in all four donors.

CDR1 and CDR2 (germline): SQVTM, ANQGSEA. V was pared by 7 bases and J by 2 bases, with 11 bases between. CDR3 size: 12 residues. This clone came up a few times. Its cognate antigen is unknown. An assay was performed, and its level was deep. Produced via immunoSEQ multiplex PCR; TCRdb's table is partial and in-frame only. Counted here are 2.3 million or so clones, 85% to 95% occurring once; the ten biggest clones make up 0.39%. The chain combines TRBV29-1 with TRBJ1-1; D unclear. Sequenced sample: naive CD4+ T cells from PBMCs. Subset meaning: CD45RA+ positively selected. This sequence was found in a young man in good health. Some clones in this sample may be carry-over from other donors' samples. The CDR3 region is CSETSFNTEAFF. The CDR3 DNA reads TGCAGCGAGACAAGCTTTAACACTGAAGCTTTCTTT.